Presented here are 14 T cell receptor beta chains from one specimen sequenced in a study of response to subunit inactivated influenza vaccine. TCRdb recomputed calls from the RT-PCR reads with MiXCR, one row per CDR3 protein. The repertoire holds around 300,000 distinct CDR3 sequences, approximately 23% seen once, with 10% in the top ten. Sequenced here: PBMCs from blood, sampled less than 22 months after vaccination. All receptors derive from a man in his fifties or sixties who received an inactivated influenza vaccine.

In its sample, this clonotype was seen many times. The rearrangement joins TRBV20-1 to TRBJ1-6; D remains ambiguous. This CDR3 spans 14 amino acids. Trimming stripped 1 base from V and 9 bases from J, with 13 bases between. Germline V CDR1 and CDR2: DFQATT, SNEGSKA (reference sequence). CDR3 sequence reads: CSARVSDGPSPLHF. CDR3 nucleotide sequence: TGCAGTGCTAGAGTTAGTGACGGGCCTTCACCCCTCCACTTT.

This chain uses TRBV12-3 or TRBV12-4 with TRBJ1-2; weak D call: TRBD1 (5 bases). There are 13 residues in the CDR3. V was shortened by 6 bases and J by 8 bases, with 16 bases between the two germline ends. The CDR3 here is CASSPVGVIGYTF. As DNA, the CDR3 is TGTGCCAGCAGCCCAGTAGGGGTAATCGGCTACACCTTC.

The sample holds a few counts of this clonotype. V and J are TRBV4-3 and TRBJ1-2, with D unresolved. V lost 0 bases, J lost 7 bases, and 3 bases lay in between. The V gene's germline CDR1 is LGHNA and CDR2 YSLEER. The CDR3 extends over 11 amino acids. The chain's CDR3 is CASSQDGGYTF. CDR3 DNA: TGCGCCAGCAGCCAAGACGGTGGCTACACCTTC.

This clonotype appeared a few times. The chain joins TRBV29-1 to TRBJ2-2; the D gene is possibly TRBD2 (6 bases). Germline lookup yields CDR1 SQVTM and CDR2 ANQGSEA. V shed 3 bases and J shed 1 base, with 15 bases lying between them. CDR3 length: 16 amino acids. CDR3 protein: CSVEVRSAGNTGELFF. The CDR3 nucleotides read TGCAGCGTTGAGGTGCGCTCAGCGGGGAACACCGGGGAGCTGTTTTTT.

This clonotype has a handful of counts. The CDR3 DNA sequence: TGTGCCAGCAGCGTAGGGTCCAAGTCGAACACCGGGGAGCTGTTTTTT. Protein: CASSVGSKSNTGELFF. The chain combines TRBV9 with TRBJ2-2; D unclear. V was shortened by 0 bases and J by 0 bases, with 9 bases between the two germline ends. Per germline, CDR1 SGDLS and CDR2 YYNGEE. CDR3 length: 16 amino acids.

This clonotype has just a few counts. The V gene is TRBV12-3 or TRBV12-4, the J gene TRBJ1-4; no reliable D call. The CDR3 is 16 residues long. Trimming shortened V by 5 bases and J by 0 bases, and 13 bases separated the two germline ends. The DNA of the CDR3 is TGTGCCAGCAGTAATCCCGGCAGCGCAACTAATGAAAAACTGTTTTTT. Protein sequence: CASSNPGSATNEKLFF.

The V gene is TRBV20-1, the J gene TRBJ1-4, with TRBD1 identical over 8 bases. The CDR3 extends over 13 amino acids. Germline V gene data show CDR1 as DFQATT and CDR2 as SNEGSKA (reference sequence). V shed 7 bases, J shed 8 bases, and the junction held 9 bases outside the gene matches. This CDR3 reads CSGSQGAGEKLFF. The CDR3 nucleotides read TGCAGTGGGAGCCAGGGGGCAGGGGAAAAACTGTTTTTT.

V and J are TRBV12-3 or TRBV12-4 and TRBJ2-3, with TRBD2 matching over 13 bases. The CDR3 extends over 17 amino acids. V lost 5 bases and J lost 2; bases outside the gene matches: 7. This chain's CDR3 is CASSPGTSGADTDTQYF. Written as DNA, the CDR3 is TGTGCCAGCAGTCCGGGGACTAGCGGGGCCGACACAGATACGCAGTATTTT.

This clonotype appeared many times. The rearrangement links TRBV9 to TRBJ2-1; possibly TRBD1 for D (6 bases). The V end lost 0 bases, the J end lost 8 bases, and 21 bases lay between the germline ends. The CDR3 sequence is 17 residues long. Germline loops: CDR1 SGDLS, CDR2 YYNGEE. In DNA, the CDR3 is TGTGCCAGCAGCGTAGACAATCCCCGCCTGCAGGGGCATGAGCAGTTCTTC. Its protein is CASSVDNPRLQGHEQFF.

This clonotype came up a few times. V is TRBV20-1 and J is TRBJ2-2; tentative D call: TRBD1 (6 bases). CDR3 length equals 17 residues. The V gene's germline CDR1 is DFQATT and CDR2 SNEGSKA (reference sequence). V was pared by 0 bases and J by 0 bases, with 14 bases between. The CDR3 here is CSARDALWGPNTGELFF. The CDR3 DNA is TGCAGTGCTAGAGACGCGCTTTGGGGGCCGAACACCGGGGAGCTGTTTTTT.

This clonotype was counted a few times. This chain links TRBV2 with TRBJ1-1; tentatively, D is TRBD1 (5 bases). This CDR3 is 13 amino acids long. Germline-derived CDR1 and CDR2 are SNHLY and FYNNEI. Trimming took off 3 bases at V and 5 bases at J, with 10 bases between the two ends. In DNA form, the CDR3 reads TGTGCCAGCAGTGATCATGGGGGTACTGAAGCTTTCTTT. Amino acid sequence: CASSDHGGTEAFF.

The chain recombines TRBV10-3 with TRBJ1-5; unclear D gene. From germline, CDR1 is ENHRY and CDR2 SYGVKD. CDR3 length equals 14 residues. Trimming cost V 5 bases and J 4 bases, with 12 bases left between them. CDR3 region: CAISNVERNQPQHF. CDR3 coding DNA: TGTGCCATCAGTAACGTTGAACGGAATCAGCCCCAGCATTTT.

The sample holds a few counts of this clonotype. This rearrangement joins TRBV7-2 to TRBJ1-5; D is ambiguous. CDR1 SGHTA and CDR2 FQGNSA come from the germline V gene. V shed 2 bases and J shed 0 bases, with 8 bases lying between them. The CDR3 loop spans 15 amino acids. CDR3: CASSLLYNSNQPQHF. CDR3 nucleotides: TGTGCCAGCAGCTTATTGTATAATAGCAATCAGCCCCAGCATTTT.

This clonotype was seen a few times. The genes are TRBV7-6 and TRBJ1-6, with D uncertain. Per the germline V gene, CDR1 is SGHVS and CDR2 is FNYEAQ. The CDR3 extends over 15 amino acids. The V end lost 1 base, the J end lost 10 bases, and 14 bases lay between the germline ends. The CDR3 region is CASSLVAGKDSPLHF. In DNA form, the CDR3 reads TGTGCCAGCAGCTTAGTAGCGGGGAAGGACTCACCCCTCCACTTT.